The next 17 T cell receptor beta chains were all read from a single sample in a study of low-dose radiotherapy and immunotherapy resistance in tumors. With TRAV- and TRBV-specific primers, first-strand cDNA was made, covering the alpha and beta chains. Using a constant-region primer together with a V-primer adapter, TCRs were subjected to roughly 18 PCR cycles of amplification. TCRdb ran MiXCR on the reads and lists one entry per CDR3 protein. This sample has 60,000 or so distinct CDR3 sequences; approximately 26% occur once, and the top ten carry about 6.6%. The time point is: before trial treatment. The source material was PBMCs, sampled before treatment. These receptors originate from a male donor with rectosigmoid adenocarcinoma.

This clonotype was seen ten or more times. The rearrangement links TRBV27 to TRBJ2-1; 7 bases are shared with TRBD2. The V segment lost 5 bases and the J segment 2 bases; nucleotides outside the gene matches: 6. The germline V gene encodes CDR1 MNHEY and CDR2 SMNVEV (reference sequence). This CDR3 comprises 15 residues. Written as DNA, the CDR3 is TGTGCCAGCAGTCCCCTAGCGGTAACCTACAATGAGCAGTTCTTC. The encoded protein is CASSPLAVTYNEQFF.

This clonotype appeared many times. The rearrangement joins TRBV6-2 or TRBV6-3 to TRBJ1-1; D remains unclear. The ends were cut back, 9 bases at V and 2 bases at J, with 16 bases in the middle. CDR3 size: 14 residues. The germline V gene encodes CDR1 MNHEY and CDR2 SVGEGT. The CDR3 region has the DNA TGTGCCAGTCAGTTTCTGGTCAGAAACACTGAAGCTTTCTTT. This encodes CASQFLVRNTEAFF.

This chain connects TRBV7-2 to TRBJ1-5; D perhaps matches TRBD1 (5 bases). Germline lookup yields CDR1 SGHTA and CDR2 FQGNSA. The V and J ends lost 1 base and 6 bases respectively, with 13 bases between them. The CDR3 covers 15 residues. The CDR3 DNA reads TGTGCCAGCAGCTTAGATCCAGGGTCGATTCAGCCCCAGCATTTT. Translation gives CASSLDPGSIQPQHF.

The table lists this clonotype with many counts. V usage is TRBV29-1 and J usage is TRBJ2-2, with 7 bases aligning to TRBD2. V dropped 4 bases and J dropped 2; count of bases not matched to a gene: 16. The CDR3 is made up of 18 amino acids. The germline CDR1 and CDR2 sequences are SQVTM and ANQGSEA. CDR3 protein: CSVVDVNDGTINTGELFF. CDR3 sequence (DNA): TGCAGCGTTGTCGATGTCAACGATGGGACTATAAACACCGGGGAGCTGTTTTTT.

This clonotype was counted a single time. This sequence joins TRBV6-6 and TRBJ2-3; no clear D gene. The V gene's germline CDR1 is MNHNY and CDR2 SVGAGI (reference sequence). Trimming took 2 bases from V and 1 from J, leaving 16 bases between them. CDR3 length equals 17 residues. CDR3 residues: CASSYRSAPRGTDTQYF. Here the CDR3 DNA reads TGTGCCAGCAGTTACAGGTCGGCACCCCGGGGCACAGATACGCAGTATTTT.

This clonotype was observed many times. The chain uses TRBV7-9 and TRBJ1-3, with D unclear. Trimming cost V 0 bases and J 0 bases, with 15 bases left between them. Germline V CDR1 and CDR2: SEHNR, FQNEAQ (reference sequence). The length of the CDR3 is 18 residues. The CDR3 sequence: CASSLADASYLSGNTIYF. CDR3 in DNA: TGTGCCAGCAGCTTAGCGGACGCGAGCTACCTCTCTGGAAACACCATATATTTT.

This clonotype was recorded many times. The chain has TRBV7-9 and TRBJ2-1, with a possible D match to TRBD1 (6 bases). Germline CDR1 SEHNR, CDR2 FQNEAQ (reference sequence). V lost 5 bases, J lost 4 bases, and 12 bases lay in between. The CDR3 loop spans 14 amino acids. The CDR3, as DNA: TGTGCCAGCAGCCCAGGGGACGGTTACAATGAGCAGTTCTTC. Amino acids: CASSPGDGYNEQFF.

This clonotype has a count of ten or more. CDR3 coding DNA: TGCAGCGTGGCTGACAGGGGCAATCAGCCCCAGCATTTT. It translates to CSVADRGNQPQHF. The V gene is TRBV29-1, the J gene TRBJ1-5, with 7 positions matching TRBD1. CDR3 length equals 13 residues. Germline V gene lookup returns CDR1 SQVTM and CDR2 ANQGSEA. With V trimmed by 6 bases and J by 2 bases, 4 bases remained unmatched. The full variable domain, its missing parts supplied by reference TRBV29-1 and TRBJ1-5, is SAVISQKPSRDICQRGTSLTIQCQVDSQVTMMFWYRQQPGQSLTLIATANQGSEATYESGFVIDKFPISRPNLTFSTLTVSNMSPEDSSIYLCSVADRGNQPQHFGDGTRLSIL.

This clonotype was counted ten times or more. This sequence joins TRBV28 and TRBJ2-2; 10 positions match TRBD1. Germline V lookup: CDR1 MDHEN, CDR2 SYDVKM. CDR3 size: 17 residues. The V gene end was trimmed by 5 bases and the J gene end by 7 bases; junction bases not matched to a gene: 13. The CDR3 sequence: CASSPWTGGGLIGELFF. The CDR3 nucleotides are TGTGCCAGCAGTCCCTGGACAGGGGGTGGGTTGATCGGGGAGCTGTTTTTT.

For this clonotype: This probably arose from a read error, given a far larger clone one base away. The CDR3 reads CASISPGGTYNSPLHF. The CDR3 coding sequence is TGTGCCAGCATTTCGCCTGGAGGCACCTATAATTCACCCCTCCACTTT. The gene calls are TRBV12-3 or TRBV12-4 and TRBJ1-6, with D unclear. V lost 7 bases and J 2 bases, leaving 15 bases between the germline ends. The CDR3 consists of 16 residues.

This clonotype has ten or more counts. CDR3 nucleotide sequence: TGTGCCAGCAGCCCCTCGAGGGGCGCAGAGACCCAGTACTTC. As protein: CASSPSRGAETQYF. This sequence joins TRBV3-1 and TRBJ2-5, with D perhaps matching TRBD1 or TRBD2 (5 bases each). Trimming stripped 4 bases from V and 4 bases from J, with 13 bases between. Germline assignment: CDR1 LGHDT and CDR2 YNNKEL (reference sequence). This CDR3 is 14 amino acids long.

In this sample, this clonotype turned up a few times. Given a much more abundant clone one base away, this may be a read error. The V and J genes are TRBV14 and TRBJ2-2, with D possibly being TRBD1 (5 bases). Germline assignment: CDR1 SGHDN and CDR2 FVKESK. The CDR3 runs to 13 residues. V was trimmed by 2 bases and J by 4 bases, leaving 5 bases between them. The CDR3 sequence: CASSQQGTGELFF. CDR3 DNA sequence: TGTGCCAGCAGCCAACAGGGCACCGGGGAGCTGTTTTTT.

The V gene is TRBV28, the J gene TRBJ2-3, with a tentative D call TRBD2 (6 bases). The germline V gene encodes CDR1 MDHEN and CDR2 SYDVKM. The CDR3 has 15 amino acids. With 7 bases removed from V and 0 bases from J, the gap between germline ends came to 14 bases. This CDR3 reads CASKEGRFSTDTQYF. The CDR3 region has the DNA TGTGCCAGCAAGGAGGGGCGGTTTAGCACAGATACGCAGTATTTT.

The V and J genes are TRBV29-1 and TRBJ1-5; 9 nucleotides match TRBD1. The CDR3 loop spans 17 amino acids. V lost 5 bases, J lost 7 bases, and 18 bases stayed unmatched. In germline, CDR1 is SQVTM, CDR2 ANQGSEA. This CDR3 reads CSVLRTGAPGGDQPQHF. In DNA form, the CDR3 reads TGCAGCGTTCTGAGGACAGGGGCCCCGGGGGGGGACCAGCCCCAGCATTTT.

This clonotype was recorded at least ten times. The rearrangement joins TRBV11-2 to TRBJ2-7, with D unclear. The CDR3 consists of 11 residues. The germline V gene has CDR1 SGHAT and CDR2 FQNNGV. The germline V and J ends were trimmed by 4 bases and 6 bases, with 7 bases remaining between them. DNA of the CDR3: TGTGCCAGCAGCTGGTCCGGCGAGCAGTACTTC. Encoded protein: CASSWSGEQYF.

This clonotype has a count of ten or more. The genes are TRBV19 and TRBJ2-7; a possible D gene is TRBD2 (5 bases). The germline gives CDR1 LNHDA, CDR2 SQIVND (reference sequence). The CDR3 has 15 amino acids. Trimming removed 5 bases at V and 0 bases at J, with 14 bases between. The CDR3 here is CASSRPSGDSYEQYF. The DNA for the CDR3 is TGTGCCAGTAGTCGACCCAGCGGAGACTCCTACGAGCAGTACTTC.

This clonotype occurred a few times. The chain uses TRBV12-3 or TRBV12-4 and TRBJ1-1; 8 bases match TRBD1. The CDR3 is 15 amino acids. The V segment lost 6 bases and the J segment 6 bases; nucleotides outside the gene matches: 12. CDR3 nucleotide sequence: TGTGCCAGCAGCCCTGCGGACAGGGACCGTCCTGAAGCTTTCTTT. Translating gives CASSPADRDRPEAFF.